This T cell receptor beta chain was sequenced in a study of Graves' ophthalmopathy and Graves' hyperthyroidism (dated by TCRdb to between 2017 and 2018). As for the study more broadly: Peripheral blood was collected at initial diagnosis, prior to any treatment. The study used TCR beta repertoire signatures to distinguish Graves' ophthalmopathy from Graves' hyperthyroidism and to predict progression to ophthalmopathy. In total, 135 blood samples were TCR-sequenced: around 42 ophthalmopathy, 75 hyperthyroidism and roughly 17 hyperthyroidism-to-ophthalmopathy patients. To explore V-J signatures distinguishing ophthalmopathy from hyperthyroidism, a discovery set of around 97 patients (roughly 45 ophthalmopathy, roughly 56 stable hyperthyroidism) was enrolled. An independent validation cohort comprised under 20 hyperthyroidism patients and some 16 patients who later progressed from hyperthyroidism to ophthalmopathy. In roughly 6 hyperthyroidism patients, the T-cell repertoire of thyroid tissue was compared with the T-cell repertoire of blood. Following sample collection, hyperthyroidism patients were given methimazole at a starting dose of 30 mg daily, and ophthalmopathy patients were given high-dose intravenous methylprednisolone. What the work shows at the level of the full study, not this receptor alone: Sample size was not statistically predetermined, and group allocation was not concealed from the investigators. Ophthalmopathy was separated from stable hyperthyroidism by the 13-signature model with just under 90% sensitivity and less than 82% specificity in cross-validation and with 80%/75% in the test set. Among expanded thyroid clonotypes with frequency above 0.001, most also showed up in blood, which suggests that blood repertoires may reflect the thyroid immune response. In validation, the model predicted ophthalmopathy progression with less than 71% sensitivity and approximately 75% specificity; approximately 12 predicted patients were CT-confirmed with GO in a median of 6.5 months.

Ophthalmopathy patients had moderately to severely active disease, Clinical Activity Score of at least 3, NOSPECS grade of at least 4, and disease duration under 3 months. Patients with other autoimmune diseases, uncontrolled infections, pregnancy or lactation were excluded from the study. Diagnosis was based on clinical symptoms, serum thyroxine, TRAb, thyroid ultrasound and orbital computed tomography. Ficoll-Paque density gradient centrifugation was used to isolate PBMCs from approximately 11 ml of fresh peripheral blood. Total RNA was extracted with Trizol reagent and quality-checked on an Agilent 2100 Bioanalyzer. TCR beta CDR3 regions were amplified from RNA transcripts for repertoire sequencing. The first round was an RT-PCR using HTBI primers with the Qiagen OneStep RT-PCR kit, and this first round was followed by a second-round multiplex PCR, then size selection and purification. Libraries were sequenced paired-end with 100 bp reads on an Illumina HiSeq2000. Under the source paper's analysis protocol: SOAPnuke was used to process the reads, removing any read that contained adapters or uncalled bases, had a mean Phred below 15, or lacked an exact match to the constant primer or identifier. COPE v1.2.5 was used to merge the high-quality paired reads. Each unique nucleotide sequence was treated as a clonotype, and MiTCR v1.1 was used to align the clonotypes to the IMGT TRB V, D and J references. Only V-J combinations with frequency above 0.0001 were analysed, covering around 99% of repertoires. A TCR clonal expansion and chaos score per V-J combination was defined as the ratio of F50 clonal expansion to chaos observed in the TCRdist matrix. Welch's t-statistics and random forest were used to reduce features to more than ten V-J combinations, which were fed into a naive Bayes classifier. The similarity between thyroid and blood repertoires was quantified using the Morisita-Horn index. The public reads were reprocessed in TCRdb via fastp at Q25 and MiXCR, keeping in-frame beta chains. Identical CDR3 protein sequences are pooled into one entry, listed with their most common genes and DNA. What appears here as the V and J calls and clone size reflects TCRdb's work, not the paper's. This sample lists around 660,000 distinct CDR3 sequences; approximately 39% were detected once. Under 3.5% of the sample lies in the top ten.

V sheds 3 bases and J sheds 5 bases, leaving 11 bases between their ends. From the cysteine through the phenylalanine, the CDR3 covers 14 amino acids. The kept DNA is CDR3 alone, 42 bases in frame from the first base. CDR1 and CDR2 were assigned from the germline V gene (reference sequence) as LNHNV and YYDKDF. For this clonotype: Its antigen is unknown. The input lacks base qualities; no much larger clone sits a single base away.

The TCR comes from an adult man with Graves' ophthalmopathy. The sequence links TRBV15 to TRBJ1-5; perhaps TRBD1 is the D gene, with 6 bases matching. The sequencing input was peripheral blood. This receptor has the CDR3 CATSSDRIYQPQHF. The nucleotide sequence reads as follows: TGTGCCACCAGCAGTGACAGGATCTATCAGCCCCAGCATTTT. Reference TRBV15 and TRBJ1-5 proteins supply the regions before and after the CDR3; the full variable domain is: DAMVIQNPRYQVTQFGKPVTLSCSQTLNHNVMYWYQQKSSQAPKLLFHYYDKDFNNEADTPDNFQSRRPNTSFCFLDIRSPGLGDTAMYLCATSSDRIYQPQHFGDGTRLSIL.